This T cell receptor beta chain was profiled in a study of blood T cell repertoires in COVID-19. A note on this clone: Other DNA variants within this sample encode the same CDR3.

Measured with immunoSEQ multiplex PCR; TCRdb has only the in-frame clones, and not every one. Of about 150,000 clones listed, approximately 90% are singletons. CDR3 length: 15 residues. V was clipped by 6 bases and J by 0 bases; unmatched bases: 2. Looked up from germline, CDR1 is MNHEY and CDR2 is SMNVEV (reference sequence). This clonotype originated in a woman aged 65 to 85 with acute or convalescent COVID-19. The V gene is TRBV27, the J gene TRBJ1-6; 7 bases map to TRBD1. Material: peripheral blood. The CDR3 sequence is CASSSGGSYNSPLHF. CDR3 sequence (DNA): TGTGCCAGCAGCTCAGGGGGCTCCTATAATTCACCCCTCCACTTT.